These 30 T cell receptor beta chains originate from one sample sequenced in a study of OX40 agonist ivuxolimab in advanced cancers. The table came from immunoSEQ multiplex PCR; TCRdb's copy has only in-frame clones and leaves some out. The sample yields approximately 84,000 clones, about 91% seen once. Sequencing was performed on CD4+ or CD8+ T cells sorted from blood, taken in a trial of the OX40 agonist ivuxolimab. These TCRs come from an adult with an advanced solid tumor such as melanoma, head and neck, liver or kidney cancer.

The CDR3 nucleotides are TGTGCCAGCAGTGGATCCGGGACCTTGGGTGAAAAACTGTTTTTT. It translates to CASSGSGTLGEKLFF. The J gene is TRBJ1-4, the V gene TRBV25-1, with a weak D call TRBD1 (5 bases). Germline CDR1 is MGHDK and CDR2 is SYGVNS. The CDR3 is made up of 15 amino acids. The V end lost 4 bases, the J end lost 7 bases, and 16 bases lay between the germline ends.

The J gene is TRBJ2-5, the V gene TRBV5-1; D perhaps matches TRBD1 (6 bases). The CDR3 is 14 amino acids. Germline CDR1 reads SGHRS; CDR2 reads YFSETQ. V lost 3 bases to trimming and J lost 1 base, with 10 bases between them. The CDR3, as DNA: TGCGCCAGCAGCTCGCAGGGGACCCAAGAGACCCAGTACTTC. This encodes CASSSQGTQETQYF.

The rearrangement links TRBV5-1 to TRBJ2-2; D unresolved. The CDR3 has 15 residues. The V end was cut by 5 bases, the J end by 6 bases, with 17 bases between. Germline V CDR1 and CDR2: SGHRS, YFSETQ. The CDR3 nucleotides are TGCGCCAGCAGGACCGGGTCTGGAAATGCCGGGGAGCTGTTTTTT. This sequence encodes CASRTGSGNAGELFF.

V gene TRBV2 combines with J gene TRBJ1-3, with 8 bases that match TRBD1. The germline V gene has CDR1 SNHLY and CDR2 FYNNEI. This CDR3 is 15 amino acids long. After removal of 6 bases from V and 4 bases from J, the junction contained 8 bases not matched to a gene. CDR3 sequence (DNA): TGTGCCAGCAGGGGTTGGACAGGGTACGGAAACACCATATATTTT. Translating gives CASRGWTGYGNTIYF.

The chain is built from TRBV19 and TRBJ1-4; unclear D gene. V was cut by 8 bases and J by 8 bases, with 18 bases left in between. The CDR3 length is 14 residues. Germline V gene lookup returns CDR1 LNHDA and CDR2 SQIVND (reference sequence). Here the CDR3 reads CASAITPGGEKLFF. The CDR3 DNA follows: TGTGCCAGTGCCATAACACCCGGCGGGGAAAAACTGTTTTTT.

The chain links TRBV5-5 to TRBJ2-1; TRBD2 agrees at 9 bases. This CDR3 is 14 amino acids long. Per germline, CDR1 SGHKS and CDR2 YYEKEE (reference sequence). J was trimmed by 4 bases and V by 2 bases; bases with no gene match: 1. This CDR3 reads CASSLSGGYNEQFF. The CDR3 DNA follows: TGTGCCAGCAGCTTAAGCGGGGGGTACAATGAGCAGTTCTTC. The variable domain in full, with the rest retrieved from reference TRBV5-5 and TRBJ2-1, is DAGVTQSPTHLIKTRGQQVTLRCSPISGHKSVSWYQQVLGQGPQFIFQYYEKEERGRGNFPDRFSARQFPNYSSELNVNALLLGDSALYLCASSLSGGYNEQFFGPGTRLTVL.

The chain uses TRBV6-1 and TRBJ1-2, with a possible D match to TRBD1 (6 bases). The CDR3 covers 14 residues. V lost 7 bases to trimming and J lost 4 bases, with 16 bases between them. CDR1 MNHNS and CDR2 SASEGT come from the germline V gene. DNA for the CDR3: TGTGCCAGCAAGCGGGCAGGGGAGGCCTATGGCTACACCTTC. This codes for CASKRAGEAYGYTF.

The V call is TRBV18, the J call TRBJ1-1; D gene uncertain. This CDR3 comprises 16 residues. Germline assignment: CDR1 KGHSH and CDR2 LQKENI. Trimming took 5 bases from V and 4 from J, leaving 20 bases between them. This chain's CDR3 is CASSSTSEGAGTEAFF. The CDR3 DNA reads TGTGCCAGCTCATCTACTAGTGAGGGCGCGGGCACTGAAGCTTTCTTT.

V and J are TRBV7-9 and TRBJ2-3; 9 bases map to TRBD2. There are 16 residues in the CDR3. Germline V gene data show CDR1 as SEHNR and CDR2 as FQNEAQ (reference sequence). The junction had 4 bases not matched to a gene; V was cut back by 0 bases and J by 3 bases. CDR3 amino acids: CASSLAVSGSTDTQYF. CDR3 nucleotide sequence: TGTGCCAGCAGCTTAGCTGTTAGCGGGAGTACAGATACGCAGTATTTT.

In its sample, this clone was seen once. The V call is TRBV7-9, the J call TRBJ1-5, with D hard to call. V lost 5 bases and J 3 bases, leaving 11 bases between the germline ends. This CDR3 comprises 14 residues. Germline V gives CDR1 SEHNR, CDR2 FQNEAQ (reference sequence). As DNA, the CDR3 is TGTGCCAGCAGCCCCTCTTCCAACAATCAGCCCCAGCATTTT. Translating gives CASSPSSNNQPQHF.

The rearrangement uses TRBV7-8 and TRBJ2-7; 8 nucleotides align to TRBD2. This CDR3 comprises 15 residues. The germline V gene encodes CDR1 SGHVS and CDR2 FQNEAQ. J lost 2 bases, V lost 4 bases, and 7 bases had no gene match. The chain's CDR3 is CASSWGGTRTYEQYF. CDR3 DNA sequence: TGTGCCAGCAGCTGGGGTGGGACTAGAACCTACGAGCAGTACTTC. Full variable domain (missing parts from reference TRBV7-8 and TRBJ2-7): GAGVSQSPRYKVAKRGQDVALRCDPISGHVSLFWYQQALGQGPEFLTYFQNEAQLDKSGLPSDRFFAERPEGSVSTLKIQRTQQEDSAVYLCASSWGGTRTYEQYFGPGTRLTVT.

The chain carries TRBV7-2 and TRBJ2-7; D might be TRBD1 (6 bases). Germline assignment: CDR1 SGHTA and CDR2 FQGNSA. V was trimmed by 4 bases and J by 2 bases, leaving 12 bases between them. The CDR3 is made up of 14 amino acids. In DNA form, the CDR3 reads TGTGCCAGCAGCTCCCGGGACACAACCTACGAGCAGTACTTC. This sequence encodes CASSSRDTTYEQYF.

The rearrangement joins TRBV2 to TRBJ1-5; D is uncertain. Germline V CDR1 and CDR2: SNHLY, FYNNEI. The CDR3 is 15 residues long. Trimming pared 3 bases from V and 2 bases from J, leaving 11 bases between. CDR3 DNA sequence: TGTGCCAGCAGTGATCAAGGCCTAGGCAATCAGCCCCAGCATTTT. Translated, it gives CASSDQGLGNQPQHF.

The chain uses TRBV9 and TRBJ2-5; D is tentatively TRBD1 or TRBD2 (5 bases each). Germline V gene data show CDR1 as SGDLS and CDR2 as YYNGEE. V was trimmed by 3 bases and J by 2 bases, leaving 14 bases between them. CDR3 size: 15 residues. The CDR3 here is CASSGGSISQETQYF. CDR3 nucleotide sequence: TGTGCCAGCAGCGGGGGGAGCATCTCTCAAGAGACCCAGTACTTC.

This clone showed up just once. The chain couples TRBV28 to TRBJ1-4; the D is unclear. There are 15 residues in the CDR3. The ends were cut back, 3 bases at V and 0 bases at J, with 8 bases in the middle. The germline V gene encodes CDR1 MDHEN and CDR2 SYDVKM. Here the CDR3 reads CASSLVQATNEKLFF. The CDR3 DNA reads TGTGCCAGCAGTTTGGTCCAGGCAACTAATGAAAAACTGTTTTTT.

DNA for the CDR3: TGTGCCAGCACCTACTCCGGGACACAGAACACTGAAGCTTTCTTT. Translating gives CASTYSGTQNTEAFF. The V call is TRBV2, the J call TRBJ1-1, with D possibly being TRBD1 (6 bases). This CDR3 contains 15 residues. Germline CDR1 reads SNHLY; CDR2 reads FYNNEI. Trimming removed 7 bases at V and 1 base at J, with 16 bases between.

This chain uses TRBV9 with TRBJ2-1, with 13 bases lining up with TRBD2. The length of the CDR3 is 15 residues. The J segment lost 8 bases and the V segment lost 4 bases, leaving 6 bases of the junction unmatched. Germline CDR1 is SGDLS and CDR2 is YYNGEE. This chain's CDR3 is CASSLRTSGGHEQFF. DNA for the CDR3: TGTGCCAGCAGCTTACGGACTAGCGGGGGACATGAGCAGTTCTTC.

This clone was picked up one time. The chain employs TRBV7-2 and TRBJ2-1; D is perhaps TRBD1 or TRBD2 (5 bases each). Germline V gene data show CDR1 as SGHTA and CDR2 as FQGNSA. The CDR3 consists of 11 residues. The V end was cut by 6 bases, the J end by 15 bases, with 15 bases between. CDR3 nucleotides: TGTGCCAGCAGTCAAGGGGTCGGGGCGTTCTTC. Protein sequence: CASSQGVGAFF. The complete variable domain, with remaining parts taken from reference TRBV7-2 and TRBJ2-1, reads GAGVSQSPSNKVTEKGKDVELRCDPISGHTALYWYRQSLGQGLEFLIYFQGNSAPDKSGLPSDRFSAERTGGSVSTLTIQRTQQEDSAVYLCASSQGVGAFFGPGTRLTVL.

V and J are TRBV7-9 and TRBJ1-5; D perhaps matches TRBD1 (5 bases). In germline, CDR1 is SEHNR, CDR2 FQNEAQ (reference sequence). With 5 bases removed from V and 4 bases from J, the gap between germline ends came to 12 bases. The CDR3 extends over 14 amino acids. DNA of the CDR3: TGTGCCAGCAGCCACCCACAGGCAAATCAGCCCCAGCATTTT. Residues: CASSHPQANQPQHF.

The V call is TRBV7-2, the J call TRBJ1-3; no definite D call. Germline CDR1 and CDR2: SGHTA and FQGNSA. V lost 0 bases and J 3 bases, leaving 15 bases between the germline ends. The CDR3 extends over 17 amino acids. The CDR3 coding sequence is TGTGCCAGCAGCTTAGCATCGTCGCGGGGTGGTGGAAACACCATATATTTT. Amino acid sequence: CASSLASSRGGGNTIYF.

This chain links TRBV28 with TRBJ1-3, with TRBD1 matching over 7 bases. This CDR3 contains 15 residues. V shed 5 bases, J shed 4 bases, and the junction held 8 bases outside the gene matches. Germline V gene sequence: CDR1 MDHEN, CDR2 SYDVKM. CDR3 DNA: TGTGCCAGCAGTCCGCCGGGGACAGCCGGAAACACCATATATTTT. Translation: CASSPPGTAGNTIYF.

V usage is TRBV11-2 and J usage is TRBJ2-3, with 12 bases that match TRBD2. Trimming removed 3 bases from V and 2 bases from J; junction bases left unmatched: 6. This CDR3 is 17 amino acids long. The germline V gene encodes CDR1 SGHAT and CDR2 FQNNGV. The CDR3 reads CASSFYSSGGDTDTQYF. CDR3 sequence (DNA): TGTGCCAGCAGCTTTTATTCTAGCGGGGGGGACACAGATACGCAGTATTTT.

The chain has TRBV7-9 and TRBJ2-3, with D unresolved. The CDR3 has 14 amino acids. Trimming took 0 bases from V and 0 from J, leaving 4 bases between them. Germline V gives CDR1 SEHNR, CDR2 FQNEAQ (reference sequence). The CDR3 reads CASSLAPSTDTQYF. The CDR3 DNA reads as TGTGCCAGCAGCTTAGCCCCAAGCACAGATACGCAGTATTTT.

V gene TRBV5-1 combines with J gene TRBJ1-1, with unresolved D. Germline CDR1 SGHRS, CDR2 YFSETQ. V lost 4 bases to trimming and J lost 0 bases, with 13 bases between them. The CDR3 runs to 15 residues. In DNA form, the CDR3 reads TGCGCCAGCAGCCCTTTTGTATTGATGAACACTGAAGCTTTCTTT. Translating gives CASSPFVLMNTEAFF.

The CDR3 bases are TGTGCCAGTCTACCGGGACACGCAGTGAGAACCGGGGAGCTGTTTTTT. Its translation is CASLPGHAVRTGELFF. The V and J genes are TRBV19 and TRBJ2-2, with D possibly matching TRBD1 (6 bases). The germline V gene has CDR1 LNHDA and CDR2 SQIVND (reference sequence). The CDR3 is 16 residues long. The ends were cut back, 8 bases at V and 5 bases at J, with 21 bases in the middle. The variable domain in full, completed from reference TRBV19 and TRBJ2-2, reads DGGITQSPKYLFRKEGQNVTLSCEQNLNHDAMYWYRQDPGQGLRLIYYSQIVNDFQKGDIAEGYSVSREKKESFPLTVTSAQKNPTAFYLCASLPGHAVRTGELFFGEGSRLTVL.

The chain couples TRBV6-5 to TRBJ2-1; 11 nucleotides match TRBD2. Germline V CDR1 and CDR2: MNHEY, SVGAGI. The CDR3 runs to 15 residues. The junction had 4 bases not matched to a gene; V was cut back by 2 bases and J by 7 bases. The CDR3 DNA sequence: TGTGCCAGCAGTTACGTAGCGGGGGGGCTGAATGAGCAGTTCTTC. It is translated as CASSYVAGGLNEQFF.

This clone was counted once. The chain recombines TRBV29-1 with TRBJ2-2; D remains unclear. V was cut by 4 bases and J by 4 bases, with 4 bases left in between. The CDR3 is 11 amino acids. The germline V gene encodes CDR1 SQVTM and CDR2 ANQGSEA. The CDR3 reads CSVGVTGELFF. In DNA, the CDR3 is TGCAGCGTTGGAGTCACCGGGGAGCTGTTTTTT.

The gene calls are TRBV7-3 and TRBJ1-2; D uncertain. Germline V lookup: CDR1 SGHTA, CDR2 FQGTGA. Trimming shortened V by 5 bases and J by 5 bases, and 15 bases separated the two germline ends. The length of the CDR3 is 14 residues. Here the CDR3 DNA reads TGTGCCAGCAGCCCGCCGGGTGCCGCGTATGGCTACACCTTC. As protein: CASSPPGAAYGYTF.

The chain is built from TRBV2 and TRBJ1-2; TRBD1 aligns across 7 bases. The CDR3 runs 12 residues. Germline CDR1 is SNHLY and CDR2 is FYNNEI. V lost 6 bases and J lost 7; bases outside the gene matches: 5. CDR3 nucleotide sequence: TGTGCCAGCAGCGAGGGGGCGCGTGGCTACACCTTC. It encodes CASSEGARGYTF.

The chain links TRBV28 to TRBJ1-2; D is unclear. Trimming removed 8 bases from V and 5 bases from J, with 15 bases in between. Germline lookup yields CDR1 MDHEN and CDR2 SYDVKM. The CDR3 is 13 amino acids. CDR3 sequence reads: CASHLRTGYGYTF. The DNA for the CDR3 is TGTGCCAGCCATCTGAGGACCGGTTATGGCTACACCTTC.